This T cell receptor (beta chain) was retrieved from a study of blood T cell repertoires in COVID-19. Study-wide background: The United States, Italy and Spain provided the acute and convalescent COVID-19 samples. T cells, B-cell-depleted T cells, or PBMCs provided the cDNA or gDNA that served as material.

This CDR3 spans 17 amino acids. The ends were cut back, 6 bases at V and 2 bases at J, with 20 bases in the middle. Germline CDR1 reads LNHDA; CDR2 reads SQIVND (reference sequence). As originally analysed: Amplification from reference gene primers served as the basis for estimated nucleated cell counts. Measured with immunoSEQ multiplex PCR; TCRdb has only the in-frame clones, and not every one. That table is the source of V, J and clone size, and D and trimming were worked out from the DNA. Of 85,000 to 95,000 clones in the sample, 80% to 90% were seen once. Sequenced: peripheral blood. The V call is TRBV19, the J call TRBJ1-5; D is undetermined. This clonotype was sampled from a human donor with acute or convalescent COVID-19. The donor label of this sample is uncertain. CDR3 in amino acids: CASSPRGRGEGNQPQHF. The CDR3 nucleotides read TGTGCCAGTAGCCCCCGGGGTCGTGGAGAAGGCAATCAGCCCCAGCATTTT.